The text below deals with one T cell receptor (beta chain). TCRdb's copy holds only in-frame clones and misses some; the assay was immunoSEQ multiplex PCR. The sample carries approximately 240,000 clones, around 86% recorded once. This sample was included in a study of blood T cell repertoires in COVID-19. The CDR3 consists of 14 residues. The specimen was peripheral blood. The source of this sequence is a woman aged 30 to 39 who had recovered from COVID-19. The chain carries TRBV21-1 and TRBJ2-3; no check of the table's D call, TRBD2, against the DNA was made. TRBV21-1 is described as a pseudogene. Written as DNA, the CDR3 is TGTGCCCTGGGGGGGGCTCCTAGTGAAGATACGCAGTATTTT. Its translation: CALGGAPSEDTQYF.